This T cell receptor (beta chain) comes out of a study of T-cell memory formation after mild COVID-19. Study at large: Clustering of TCRs was largely donor specific.

Details on this clonotype: Its specificity is unknown.

It was 5'RACE with constant-segment primers that produced the TCR alpha and TCR beta cDNA libraries, which carried sample barcodes and UMIs. TCRdb fed the 5' RACE reads into MiXCR, producing one record per CDR3 protein. The sample yields more than 110,000 distinct CDR3 sequences, about 23% seen once. The V gene's germline CDR1 is SGHRS and CDR2 YFSETQ. The CDR3 consists of 14 residues. V lost 4 bases and J 1 base, leaving 11 bases between the germline ends. Notes on the study in general: For contracting clones, CD4+ ones sat mainly in CM and EM, CD8+ in EMRA.

The TCR was taken from an adult woman who had mild COVID-19 (a few samples of this study predate the infection). Cell type and time point are not known. The V gene is TRBV5-1, the J gene TRBJ1-1; no firm D call. Sequences were obtained from PBMCs or a T cell subset sorted from them (not recorded which). CDR3 nucleotide sequence: TGCGCCAGCAGCCCGGTGGTTGGGAACACTGAAGCTTTCTTT. It encodes CASSPVVGNTEAFF.